This entry lists 5 T cell receptor beta chains sequenced from one sample in a study of molecular identifiers for immune sequencing clone quantification. Via MiXCR, TCRdb re-called the PCR reads, giving one row per CDR3 protein. Among about 100,000 distinct CDR3 sequences, roughly a third were seen once, and the ten largest hold less than 5.5%. The sample comprised naive CD8+ T cells from blood, with Jurkat cell RNA spiked in. Subset defined: FACS-sorted CD8+CD4-CCR7+CD45RA+ naive T cells. The receptors originated from a human donor in good health. Some libraries in this study had Jurkat cell RNA spiked in.

The chain combines TRBV6-5 with TRBJ2-1; the match to TRBD2 covers 8 bases. Per germline, CDR1 MNHEY and CDR2 SVGAGI. Trimming cost V 5 bases and J 5 bases; bases outside gene matches: 11. This CDR3 is 16 amino acids long. CDR3 amino acids: CASSPPLAGGNNEQFF. DNA for the CDR3: TGTGCCAGCAGTCCACCTCTAGCGGGCGGAAACAATGAGCAGTTCTTC.

CDR3 sequence: CASSPGRLTGELFF. The DNA of the CDR3 is TGTGCCAGCAGCCCCGGACGGCTCACCGGGGAGCTGTTTTTT. The chain is built from TRBV4-2 and TRBJ2-2; D ambiguous. Between the trimmed V and J ends, which lost 4 bases and 4 bases, there was a span of 10 bases. The CDR3 sequence is 14 residues long. Germline lookup yields CDR1 LGHNA and CDR2 YNFKEQ.

This clonotype came up many times. The chain uses TRBV6-2 or TRBV6-3 and TRBJ1-1; D is ambiguous. V was pared by 6 bases and J by 6 bases, with 8 bases between. CDR3 length equals 11 residues. The germline V gene has CDR1 MNHEY and CDR2 SVGEGT. The CDR3 DNA reads TGTGCCAGCAGACTAGGGCCTGAAGCTTTCTTT. Protein sequence: CASRLGPEAFF.

The chain joins TRBV23-1 to TRBJ2-2; 9 nucleotides agree with TRBD1. TRBV23-1 has ORF status, its function being uncertain. V shed 2 bases and J 2 bases; nucleotides not matched to a gene: 6. This CDR3 spans 17 amino acids. The CDR3 coding sequence is TGCGCCAGCAGTCAAGAGACAGGGGGTGGAAACACCGGGGAGCTGTTTTTT. It codes for CASSQETGGGNTGELFF.

This clonotype turned up a few times. A single base separates this from a much larger clone, so it may be a read error. This chain connects TRBV20-1 to TRBJ2-7; unclear D gene. Trimming took off 0 bases at V and 2 bases at J, with 11 bases between the two ends. Looked up from germline, CDR1 is DFQATT and CDR2 is SNEGSKA (reference sequence). This CDR3 is built from 14 residues. This chain's CDR3 is CSARDMARTYEQYF. DNA of the CDR3: TGCAGTGCTAGAGACATGGCCCGAACCTACGAGCAGTACTTC.